This T cell receptor beta chain was documented in a study of regulatory T cells in long-lasting Graves disease. Specified time point: newly diagnosed GD, antithyroid drugs for less than 3 months. Generation of the TCR library employed RNA extracted from PBMCs. In Xi'an, China, an endocrinology department was the source of patients. The ends were cut back, 2 bases at V and 2 bases at J, with 11 bases in the middle. CDR1 and CDR2 (germline): PRHDT, FYEKMQ (reference sequence). The CDR3 has 15 amino acids. CDR3-region Arm-PCR and iRepertoire HTBI primers produced the TCR beta libraries. Original data processing: Throughout the samples, researchers identified 60 to 70 TRBV and 12 to 15 TRBJ segments. TCRdb used MiXCR to reprocess the multiplex PCR reads, holding one entry per CDR3 protein. The V and J calls follow TCRdb's processing rather than the paper's. The sample lists almost 450,000 distinct CDR3 sequences; roughly 17% were seen once.

This clonotype was seen repeatedly, ten times or more. This same sample was also taken into another study, of T cells in Graves' hyperthyroidism and ophthalmopathy. That investigation notes: Thyroid ultrasound, orbital computed tomography, clinical symptoms, and serum thyroxine and TRAb underpinned diagnoses.

The origin of this receptor is a woman in her thirties with Graves disease. The specimen was peripheral blood mononuclear cells (PBMCs), collected at new diagnosis, from a patient treated with antithyroid drugs. The chain carries TRBV13 and TRBJ2-3, with TRBD2 as a possible D gene (5 bases). In DNA form, the CDR3 reads TGTGCCAGCAGCTTACTCAGCGGAAACACAGATACGCAGTATTTT. Translating it yields CASSLLSGNTDTQYF.